What follows are 28 T cell receptor beta chains derived from one specimen sequenced in a study of T cells after yellow fever vaccination. MiXCR, applied by TCRdb to the 5' RACE reads, yields one record per CDR3 protein. Here the sample spans hundreds of thousands of distinct CDR3 sequences, roughly 8.6% being singletons. This material consisted of PBMCs, taken roughly 46 days after the first yellow fever vaccination. Receptor source: a man younger than 35 who received the YFV17D yellow fever vaccine.

This clonotype was seen a few times. This chain links TRBV4-3 with TRBJ1-2; TRBD1 might be the D (5 bases). With 2 bases removed from V and 4 bases from J, the gap between germline ends came to 8 bases. There are 13 residues in the CDR3. The V gene's germline CDR1 is LGHNA and CDR2 YSLEER. The CDR3 loop reads CASSQSDSYGYTF. In DNA, the CDR3 is TGCGCCAGCAGCCAAAGCGACAGCTATGGCTACACCTTC.

This chain joins TRBV10-3 and TRBJ2-3; no definite D call. The CDR3 loop spans 13 amino acids. Germline V CDR1 and CDR2: ENHRY, SYGVKD. V gave up 2 bases and J gave up 4 bases, with 7 bases separating them. CDR3 DNA: TGTGCCATCAGTGAGAGGTCCCCAGATACGCAGTATTTT. Encoded protein: CAISERSPDTQYF.

The CDR3 DNA reads TGTGCCAGCAGCCAAGCGAACCTAGCGGGGGCGGATGAGCAGTTCTTC. This encodes CASSQANLAGADEQFF. The rearrangement links TRBV3-1 to TRBJ2-1, with 10 bases aligning to TRBD2. Germline CDR1 is LGHDT and CDR2 is YNNKEL (reference sequence). After removal of 1 base from V and 8 bases from J, the junction contained 8 bases not matched to a gene. The CDR3 has 16 amino acids.

This clonotype has ten or more counts. The chain recombines TRBV28 with TRBJ2-5; TRBD2 might be the D (5 bases). The CDR3 spans 12 residues. V lost 5 bases, J lost 10 bases, and 14 bases lay in between. Germline lookup yields CDR1 MDHEN and CDR2 SYDVKM. CDR3 coding DNA: TGTGCCAGCAGTCCGAGCGGACCACACCAGTACTTC. This encodes CASSPSGPHQYF.

This clonotype was found a few times. The chain has TRBV14 and TRBJ2-3; D unresolved. The germline V and J ends were trimmed by 2 bases and 5 bases, with 5 bases remaining between them. The CDR3 spans 12 residues. Germline V gene data show CDR1 as SGHDN and CDR2 as FVKESK. DNA for the CDR3: TGTGCCAGCAGCCAATCCGGAGATACGCAGTATTTT. It codes for CASSQSGDTQYF.

The chain carries TRBV7-2 and TRBJ1-2, with 8 bases fitting TRBD1. Germline V gene data show CDR1 as SGHTA and CDR2 as FQGNSA. Germline trimming cut 5 bases from V and 1 base from J; bases unmatched to any gene: 6. The CDR3 sequence is 15 residues long. The CDR3 loop is CASSPRDRLNYGYTF. DNA of the CDR3: TGTGCCAGCAGCCCAAGGGACAGGCTTAACTATGGCTACACCTTC. Full variable domain (missing parts from reference TRBV7-2 and TRBJ1-2): GAGVSQSPSNKVTEKGKDVELRCDPISGHTALYWYRQSLGQGLEFLIYFQGNSAPDKSGLPSDRFSAERTGGSVSTLTIQRTQQEDSAVYLCASSPRDRLNYGYTFGSGTRLTVV.

This clonotype came up many times. The V and J genes are TRBV12-3 or TRBV12-4 and TRBJ2-5; D gene uncertain. The V and J ends lost 3 bases and 4 bases respectively, with 12 bases between them. The CDR3 is made up of 14 amino acids. CDR3 protein: CASSFRVKGETQYF. The CDR3 DNA reads TGTGCCAGCAGTTTTAGGGTAAAGGGAGAGACCCAGTACTTC.

This clonotype has more than one count but fewer than ten. Because it lacks the conserved phenylalanine or tryptophan at the end, this CDR3 is likely a read error. The DNA is left out, because the CDR3 cannot be placed on it with certainty; the CDR3 is given as TCRdb lists it. This chain links TRBV27 with TRBJ1-5; the table calls TRBD1, which could not be checked here. The CDR3 extends over 14 residues, inclusive of both ends. Germline assignment: CDR1 MNHEY and CDR2 SMNVEV (reference sequence). The CDR3 here is CASSPRENGQGLPP.

The chain is built from TRBV6-1 and TRBJ2-3; 8 bases map to TRBD2. V gave up 6 bases and J gave up 1 base; unmatched junction bases: 6. The V gene's germline CDR1 is MNHNS and CDR2 SASEGT. The CDR3 contains 15 residues. The CDR3 protein is CASSVAGKGTDTQYF. Here the CDR3 DNA reads TGTGCCAGCAGCGTAGCGGGGAAGGGCACAGATACGCAGTATTTT.

For this clonotype: Compared with germline, one end of the junction differs, possibly owing to a read error. The V call is TRBV5-1, the J call TRBJ2-5; D possibly corresponds to TRBD1 (5 bases). Germline lookup yields CDR1 SGHRS and CDR2 YFSETQ. CDR3 length equals 13 residues. CDR3 in DNA: TGCGCCAGCAGCTTGGAAGGGGCAGAGACCAAGTACTTC. Its translation is CASSLEGAETKYF.

The genes are TRBV5-1 and TRBJ2-1; D is possibly TRBD2 (6 bases). The CDR3 totals 15 residues. The V gene's germline CDR1 is SGHRS and CDR2 YFSETQ. Trimming shortened V by 3 bases and J by 7 bases, and 17 bases separated the two germline ends. The CDR3 DNA is TGCGCCAGCAGCTCGATTCCCGGGACTGGGAATGAGCAGTTCTTC. It specifies CASSSIPGTGNEQFF.

This clonotype was found a few times. Germline is not matched at one junction end, which may reflect a read error. This rearrangement joins TRBV7-9 to TRBJ2-1; a possible D gene is TRBD1 (5 bases). Per the germline V gene, CDR1 is SEHNR and CDR2 is FQNEAQ (reference sequence). The CDR3 contains 15 residues. The CDR3 protein is CASSPRPPDTGSGVF. Here the CDR3 DNA reads TGTGCCAGCAGCCCACGACCCCCCGACACAGGATCGGGCGTCTTC.

The chain joins TRBV11-1 to TRBJ1-5; D not resolved. The CDR3 contains 18 residues. Trimming left V 1 base short and J 6 bases short, with 22 bases between. Germline lookup yields CDR1 SGHAT and CDR2 FQDESV (reference sequence). Here the CDR3 DNA reads TGTGCCAGCAGCTTAGACCCAATCTACAGCCCGGGCATTCAGCCCCAGCATTTT. It specifies CASSLDPIYSPGIQPQHF.

This clonotype has a count of ten or more. The chain has TRBV4-2 and TRBJ1-5; perhaps TRBD1 as D (5 bases). The CDR3 is made up of 15 amino acids. Germline loops: CDR1 LGHNA, CDR2 YNFKEQ. V was cut by 3 bases and J by 5 bases, with 14 bases left in between. The chain's CDR3 is CASSHLGGGDQPQHF. The CDR3 DNA follows: TGTGCCAGCAGCCACCTGGGGGGGGGAGATCAGCCCCAGCATTTT.

This clonotype was picked up a small number of times. V gene TRBV20-1 combines with J gene TRBJ1-5; no clear D. The CDR3 spans 9 residues. Trimming left V 5 bases short and J 11 bases short, with 7 bases between. CDR1 and CDR2 (germline): DFQATT, SNEGSKA (reference sequence). The CDR3 sequence: CSAPGSQHF. CDR3 DNA sequence: TGCAGTGCTCCGGGATCCCAGCATTTT.

The chain uses TRBV20-1 and TRBJ2-3; tentatively, D is TRBD2 (7 bases). Germline V gives CDR1 DFQATT, CDR2 SNEGSKA (reference sequence). The CDR3 length is 14 residues. V was cut by 5 bases and J by 3 bases, with 15 bases left in between. The CDR3 protein is CSALRGAGTDTQYF. In DNA form, the CDR3 reads TGCAGTGCTCTACGGGGGGCGGGGACAGATACGCAGTATTTT.

V gene TRBV19 combines with J gene TRBJ1-5, with D unclear. Trimming shortened V by 8 bases and J by 0 bases, and 11 bases separated the two germline ends. The CDR3 runs 14 residues. Germline-derived CDR1 and CDR2 are LNHDA and SQIVND (reference sequence). CDR3 loop: CASRSADSNQPQHF. In DNA form, the CDR3 reads TGTGCCAGTCGGTCGGCAGATAGCAATCAGCCCCAGCATTTT.

The chain is built from TRBV7-3 and TRBJ2-5; maybe TRBD2 (6 bases). CDR3 length equals 13 residues. Germline CDR1 reads SGHTA; CDR2 reads FQGTGA. Between the trimmed V and J ends, which lost 1 base and 9 bases, there was a span of 12 bases. As DNA, the CDR3 is TGTGCCAGCAGCTTAAGGGGCTGGGGGGCCCAGTACTTC. This encodes CASSLRGWGAQYF.

The chain has TRBV13 and TRBJ2-1; 7 bases are a match to TRBD1. V trimming: 5 bases; J trimming: 6 bases; junction bases outside the gene matches: 13. The CDR3 totals 16 residues. Germline CDR1 reads PRHDT; CDR2 reads FYEKMQ (reference sequence). CDR3 sequence reads: CASSPRQGMVGNEQFF. DNA for the CDR3: TGTGCCAGCAGCCCGCGACAGGGAATGGTTGGCAATGAGCAGTTCTTC.

A remark on this clonotype: A single base separates this from a much larger clone, so it may be a read error. The missing conserved phenylalanine or tryptophan at the end of this CDR3 makes a read error likely. The chain links TRBV6-5 to TRBJ2-7; 7 positions agree with TRBD1. CDR1 and CDR2 (germline): MNHEY, SVGAGI. After removal of 2 bases from V and 5 bases from J, the junction contained 9 bases not matched to a gene. The CDR3 has 15 residues. DNA of the CDR3: TGTGCCAGCAGTTACCCCGGACAGGTGAACAACGAGCAGTACTCC. Its translation: CASSYPGQVNNEQYS.

The rearrangement uses TRBV4-3 and TRBJ2-1, with 7 bases fitting TRBD2. The CDR3 loop spans 15 amino acids. The J segment lost 8 bases and the V segment lost 4 bases, leaving 11 bases of the junction unmatched. CDR1 is LGHNA, CDR2 YSLEER, per germline. The chain's CDR3 is CASSPMTSSDDEQFF. The CDR3 region has the DNA TGCGCCAGCAGCCCCATGACTAGCTCAGACGATGAGCAGTTCTTC.

This clonotype was detected ten times or more. This chain links TRBV7-3 with TRBJ2-5; D is ambiguous. The CDR3 consists of 15 residues. Trimming took 1 base from V and 4 from J, leaving 13 bases between them. Germline V gene lookup returns CDR1 SGHTA and CDR2 FQGTGA. CDR3 amino acids: CASSLIGLDGETQYF. CDR3 DNA sequence: TGTGCCAGCAGCTTAATAGGGCTGGATGGAGAGACCCAGTACTTC.

This clonotype has only a few counts. The CDR3 sequence: CASSLGARPNTEAFF. For the CDR3, the DNA is TGTGCCAGCAGCTTAGGTGCCCGGCCGAACACTGAAGCTTTCTTT. The J gene is TRBJ1-1, the V gene TRBV7-3; D is ambiguous. V was pared by 2 bases and J by 1 base, with 11 bases between. This CDR3 has 15 amino acids. Germline CDR1 reads SGHTA; CDR2 reads FQGTGA.

This clonotype was counted a few times. The chain has TRBV7-3 and TRBJ2-3; D possibly matches TRBD1 or TRBD2 (5 bases each). V gave up 4 bases and J gave up 2 bases, with 7 bases separating them. CDR3 length: 13 amino acids. Germline V CDR1 and CDR2: SGHTA, FQGTGA. The CDR3 sequence is CASSWDHTDTQYF. DNA for the CDR3: TGTGCCAGCAGCTGGGACCACACAGATACGCAGTATTTT.

The rearrangement uses TRBV12-3 or TRBV12-4 and TRBJ1-2, with 7 bases matching TRBD1. V shed 8 bases and J 4 bases; nucleotides not matched to a gene: 4. The CDR3 is made up of 12 amino acids. CDR3 DNA: TGTGCCAGCGGTCGGGACAGCTATGGCTACACCTTC. This translates into CASGRDSYGYTF.

This clonotype was recorded many times. The chain joins TRBV10-3 to TRBJ2-2, with 7 bases that match TRBD1. The germline gives CDR1 ENHRY, CDR2 SYGVKD. After removal of 0 bases from V and 5 bases from J, the junction contained 3 bases not matched to a gene. CDR3 length equals 15 residues. DNA of the CDR3: TGTGCCATCAGTGAGTCCCAACAGGGGACCGGGGAGCTGTTTTTT. Translated, it gives CAISESQQGTGELFF.

There are a few counts of this clonotype. This chain uses TRBV20-1 with TRBJ2-5, with TRBD1 matching over 7 bases. CDR1 is DFQATT, CDR2 SNEGSKA, per germline (reference sequence). This CDR3 has 13 amino acids. The V segment lost 4 bases and the J segment 5 bases; nucleotides outside the gene matches: 7. The CDR3 coding sequence is TGCAGTGCTACTCCGACAGGGTGGGAGACCCAGTACTTC. This translates into CSATPTGWETQYF.

This chain links TRBV7-2 with TRBJ1-1; D unresolved. CDR3 length: 14 amino acids. In germline, CDR1 is SGHTA, CDR2 FQGNSA. Trimming took off 5 bases at V and 1 base at J, with 11 bases between the two ends. CDR3 protein: CASSPVGSNTEAFF. CDR3 in DNA: TGTGCCAGCAGCCCGGTCGGATCGAACACTGAAGCTTTCTTT.